The rows below give T cell receptor beta chains drawn from one sample of a study of glioma-infiltrating T cells after dendritic cell vaccination. Profiling relied on immunoSEQ multiplex PCR, and the TCRdb table lists in-frame clones only, not all of them. Altogether roughly 82,000 clones are present, around nine tenths being singletons, with the ten largest covering approximately 2.9%. The source material was blood, sampled before dendritic cell vaccination. Every receptor here comes from a human donor with glioblastoma. Each CDR3 is given without its conserved first and last residue.

CDR3,J,V
ASSSGLTTDTQY,TRBJ2-3,TRBV7-3
ASRDRGYEQY,TRBJ2-7,TRBV6-1
ASSLGGPRGITDTQY,TRBJ2-3,TRBV5-4
ASRFSVTNTGELF,TRBJ2-2,TRBV7-8
ASSLFLTVRYNEQF,TRBJ2-1,TRBV5-1
ASSHTSNWGYSPLH,TRBJ1-6,TRBV4-2
AWSRDRGSNEKLF,TRBJ1-4,TRBV30
ASSGPGQENSPLH,TRBJ1-6,TRBV9
ASSHLAGERTQY,TRBJ2-5,TRBV18
ASSSYGGAYGYT,TRBJ1-2,TRBV5-4
ASSPTWGIAGWGVGEQY,TRBJ2-7,TRBV7-3
ASSKRIGGDSNQPQH,TRBJ1-5,TRBV28
ASSYTGLIGYT,TRBJ1-2,TRBV6-5
ASSSTGQGRGANVLT,TRBJ2-6,TRBV5-1
ASSLSGQGYSGANVLT,TRBJ2-6,TRBV14
ASSLDGEGLASYEQY,TRBJ2-7,TRBV11-2
ATSPLGQGLAGQPQH,TRBJ1-5,TRBV19
AISDSGVGVKLF,TRBJ1-4,TRBV10-3
ASSYKVSRQGVVGQPQH,TRBJ1-5,TRBV11-2
ASLSGFGYT,TRBJ1-2,TRBV6-6
ASSMDRDSSTDTQY,TRBJ2-3,TRBV19
ASSLAGGGEAF,TRBJ1-1,TRBV5-6
ASSPDRGLHTEAF,TRBJ1-1,TRBV11-2